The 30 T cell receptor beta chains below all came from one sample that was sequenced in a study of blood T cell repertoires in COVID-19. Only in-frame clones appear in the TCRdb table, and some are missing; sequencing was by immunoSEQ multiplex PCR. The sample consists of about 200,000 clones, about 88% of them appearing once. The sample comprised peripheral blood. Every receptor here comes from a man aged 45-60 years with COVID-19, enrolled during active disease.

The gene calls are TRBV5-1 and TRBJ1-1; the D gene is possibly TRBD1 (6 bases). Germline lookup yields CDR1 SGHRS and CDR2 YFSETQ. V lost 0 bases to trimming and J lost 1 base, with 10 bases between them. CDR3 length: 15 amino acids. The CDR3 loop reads CASSLVDRRNTEAFF. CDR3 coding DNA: TGCGCCAGCAGCTTGGTGGACAGACGGAACACTGAAGCTTTCTTT.

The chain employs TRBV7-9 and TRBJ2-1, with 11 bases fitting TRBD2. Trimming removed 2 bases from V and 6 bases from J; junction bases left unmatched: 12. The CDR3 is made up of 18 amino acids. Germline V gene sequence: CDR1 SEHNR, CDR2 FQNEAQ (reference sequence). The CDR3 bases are TGTGCCAGCAGCTTACCCCCTCGACTAGCGGGACTCCTCAATGAGCAGTTCTTC. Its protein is CASSLPPRLAGLLNEQFF.

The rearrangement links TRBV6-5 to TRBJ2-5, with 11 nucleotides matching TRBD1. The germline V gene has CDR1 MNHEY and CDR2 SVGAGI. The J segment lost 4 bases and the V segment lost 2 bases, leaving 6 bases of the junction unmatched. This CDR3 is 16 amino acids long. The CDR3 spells CASSYGQGASPETQYF. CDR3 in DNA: TGTGCCAGCAGTTACGGACAGGGGGCGTCCCCAGAGACCCAGTACTTC.

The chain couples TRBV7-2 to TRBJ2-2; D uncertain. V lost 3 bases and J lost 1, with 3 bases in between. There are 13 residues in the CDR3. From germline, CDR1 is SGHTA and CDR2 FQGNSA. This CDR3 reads CASSLRNTGELFF. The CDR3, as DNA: TGTGCCAGCAGCTTGAGGAACACCGGGGAGCTGTTTTTT.

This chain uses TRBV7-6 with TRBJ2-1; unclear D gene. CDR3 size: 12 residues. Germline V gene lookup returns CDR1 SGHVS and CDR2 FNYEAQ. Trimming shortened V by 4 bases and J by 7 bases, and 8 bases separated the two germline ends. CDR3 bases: TGTGCCAGCAGCTCTAACGGGAATGAGCAGTTCTTC. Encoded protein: CASSSNGNEQFF. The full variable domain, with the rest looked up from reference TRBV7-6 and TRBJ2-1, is GAGVSQSPRYKVTKRGQDVALRCDPISGHVSLYWYRQALGQGPEFLTYFNYEAQQDKSGLPNDRFSAERPEGSISTLTIQRTEQRDSAMYRCASSSNGNEQFFGPGTRLTVL.

The CDR3, as DNA: TGTGCCAGTAGTAGAACCGGGGGAGGTACGCAGTATTTT. Its translation: CASSRTGGGTQYF. The chain recombines TRBV19 with TRBJ2-3; TRBD2 is a possible D gene (6 bases). The CDR3 extends over 13 amino acids. V was pared by 4 bases and J by 8 bases, with 13 bases between. Looked up from germline, CDR1 is LNHDA and CDR2 is SQIVND (reference sequence).

Here the CDR3 reads CASSIYHGTESEKLFF. As DNA, the CDR3 is TGTGCCAGTAGTATATATCATGGGACAGAGAGTGAAAAACTGTTTTTT. The chain carries TRBV19 and TRBJ1-4; 7 nucleotides match TRBD1. The germline CDR1 and CDR2 sequences are LNHDA and SQIVND (reference sequence). This CDR3 has 16 residues. Losses at the gene ends were 2 bases for V and 7 bases for J; bases not matched to a gene: 10. The full variable domain, with the rest looked up from reference TRBV19 and TRBJ1-4, is DGGITQSPKYLFRKEGQNVTLSCEQNLNHDAMYWYRQDPGQGLRLIYYSQIVNDFQKGDIAEGYSVSREKKESFPLTVTSAQKNPTAFYLCASSIYHGTESEKLFFGSGTQLSVL.

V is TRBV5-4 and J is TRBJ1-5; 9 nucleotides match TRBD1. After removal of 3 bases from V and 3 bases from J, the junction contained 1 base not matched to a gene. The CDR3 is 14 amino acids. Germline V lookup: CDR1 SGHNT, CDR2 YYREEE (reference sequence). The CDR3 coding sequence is TGTGCCAGCAGCTCACAGGGGGCCAATCAGCCCCAGCATTTT. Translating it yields CASSSQGANQPQHF.

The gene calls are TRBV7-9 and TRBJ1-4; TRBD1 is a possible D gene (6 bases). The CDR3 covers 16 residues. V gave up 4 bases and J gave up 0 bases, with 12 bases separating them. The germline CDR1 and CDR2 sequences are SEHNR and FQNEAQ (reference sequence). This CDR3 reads CASSSLNRATNEKLFF. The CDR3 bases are TGTGCCAGCAGCTCATTAAACAGGGCAACTAATGAAAAACTGTTTTTT.

CDR3 sequence (DNA): TGTGCCAGCAGCACAGGACTAGTTAGCCTAGAGACCCAGTACTTC. Amino acids: CASSTGLVSLETQYF. The V gene is TRBV7-6, the J gene TRBJ2-5, with 7 bases aligning to TRBD2. Per germline, CDR1 SGHVS and CDR2 FNYEAQ. V shed 5 bases and J 4 bases; nucleotides not matched to a gene: 10. CDR3 size: 15 residues.

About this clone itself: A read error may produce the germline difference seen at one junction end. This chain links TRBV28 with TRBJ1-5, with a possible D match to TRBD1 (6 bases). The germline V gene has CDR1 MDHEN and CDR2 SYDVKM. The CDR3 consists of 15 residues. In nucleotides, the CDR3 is TGTGCCAGCAACCCTAGGGGGGAGGGCAAGCAGCCCCAGCATTTT. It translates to CASNPRGEGKQPQHF.

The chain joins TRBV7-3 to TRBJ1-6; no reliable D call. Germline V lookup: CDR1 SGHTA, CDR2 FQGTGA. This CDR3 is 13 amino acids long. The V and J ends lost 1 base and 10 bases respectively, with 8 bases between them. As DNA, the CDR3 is TGTGCCAGCAGCTTAATCCATTTGTCACCCCTCCACTTT. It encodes CASSLIHLSPLHF.

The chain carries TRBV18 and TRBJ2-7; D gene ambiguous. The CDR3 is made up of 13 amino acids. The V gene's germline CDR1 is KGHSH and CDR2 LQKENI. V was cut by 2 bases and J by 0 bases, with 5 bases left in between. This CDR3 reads CASSPRSSYEQYF. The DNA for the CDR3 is TGTGCCAGCTCACCAAGGAGCTCCTACGAGCAGTACTTC.

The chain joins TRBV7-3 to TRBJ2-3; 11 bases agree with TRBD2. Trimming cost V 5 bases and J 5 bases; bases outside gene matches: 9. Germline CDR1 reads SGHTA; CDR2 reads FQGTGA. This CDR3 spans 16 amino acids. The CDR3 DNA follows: TGTGCCAGCAGCAAGGGGACTAGCGGCGTAGGAGATACGCAGTATTTT. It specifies CASSKGTSGVGDTQYF. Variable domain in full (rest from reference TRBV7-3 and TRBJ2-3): GAGVSQTPSNKVTEKGKYVELRCDPISGHTALYWYRQSLGQGPEFLIYFQGTGAADDSGLPNDRFFAVRPEGSVSTLKIQRTERGDSAVYLCASSKGTSGVGDTQYFGPGTRLTVL.

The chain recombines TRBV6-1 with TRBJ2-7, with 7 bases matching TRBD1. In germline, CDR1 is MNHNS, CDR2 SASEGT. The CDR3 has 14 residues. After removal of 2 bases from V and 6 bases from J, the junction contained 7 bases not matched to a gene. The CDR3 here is CASSERPGGGEQYF. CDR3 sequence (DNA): TGTGCCAGCAGTGAACGGCCAGGGGGTGGCGAGCAGTACTTC.

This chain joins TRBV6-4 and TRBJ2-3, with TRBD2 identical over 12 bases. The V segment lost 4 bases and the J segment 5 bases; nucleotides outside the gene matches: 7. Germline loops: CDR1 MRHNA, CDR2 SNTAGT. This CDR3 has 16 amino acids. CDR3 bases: TGTGCCAGCAGTGCGAGCACTAGCGGGGGGTTAGATACGCAGTATTTT. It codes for CASSASTSGGLDTQYF.

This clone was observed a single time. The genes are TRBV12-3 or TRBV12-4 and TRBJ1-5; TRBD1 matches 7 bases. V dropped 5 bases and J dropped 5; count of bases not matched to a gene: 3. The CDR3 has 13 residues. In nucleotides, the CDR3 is TGTGCCAGCAGTGGACAGGCCGATCAGCCCCAGCATTTT. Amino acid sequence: CASSGQADQPQHF.

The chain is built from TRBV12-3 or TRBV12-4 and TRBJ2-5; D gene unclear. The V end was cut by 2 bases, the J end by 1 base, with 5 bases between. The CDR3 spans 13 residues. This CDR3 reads CASSLNSQETQYF. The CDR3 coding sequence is TGTGCCAGCAGTTTAAACAGCCAAGAGACCCAGTACTTC.

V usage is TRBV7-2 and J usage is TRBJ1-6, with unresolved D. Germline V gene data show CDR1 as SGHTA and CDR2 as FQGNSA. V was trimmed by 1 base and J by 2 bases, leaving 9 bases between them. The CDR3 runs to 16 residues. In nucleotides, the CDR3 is TGTGCCAGCAGCTTAGAGGAGGTCGCCTATAATTCACCCCTCCACTTT. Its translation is CASSLEEVAYNSPLHF.

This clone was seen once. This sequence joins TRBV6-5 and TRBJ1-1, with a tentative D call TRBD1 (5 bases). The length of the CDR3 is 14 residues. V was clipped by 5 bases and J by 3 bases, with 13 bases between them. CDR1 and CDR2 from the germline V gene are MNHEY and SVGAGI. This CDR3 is CASSRRGRDTEAFF. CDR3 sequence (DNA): TGTGCCAGCAGTCGTCGGGGGAGGGACACTGAAGCTTTCTTT.

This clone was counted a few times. CDR3 bases: TGCGCCAGCAGCCCGGGTTCAGGGTTAAGTTACGGCTACACCTTC. This gives the protein CASSPGSGLSYGYTF. V gene TRBV4-3 combines with J gene TRBJ1-2, with D perhaps matching TRBD1 (5 bases). With 4 bases removed from V and 8 bases from J, the gap between germline ends came to 20 bases. The CDR3 runs to 15 residues. Germline assignment: CDR1 LGHNA and CDR2 YSLEER.

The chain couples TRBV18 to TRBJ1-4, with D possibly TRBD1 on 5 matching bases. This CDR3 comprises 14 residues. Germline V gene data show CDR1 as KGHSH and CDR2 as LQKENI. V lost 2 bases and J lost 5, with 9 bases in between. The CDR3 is CASSPVSGNEKLFF. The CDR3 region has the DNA TGTGCCAGCTCACCAGTTTCAGGGAATGAAAAACTGTTTTTT.

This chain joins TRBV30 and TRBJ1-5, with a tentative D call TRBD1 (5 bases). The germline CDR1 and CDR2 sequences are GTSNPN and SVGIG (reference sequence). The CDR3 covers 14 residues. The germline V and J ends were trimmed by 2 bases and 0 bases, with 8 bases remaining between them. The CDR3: CAWSKGLSNQPQHF. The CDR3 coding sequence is TGTGCCTGGAGTAAGGGGCTTAGCAATCAGCCCCAGCATTTT.

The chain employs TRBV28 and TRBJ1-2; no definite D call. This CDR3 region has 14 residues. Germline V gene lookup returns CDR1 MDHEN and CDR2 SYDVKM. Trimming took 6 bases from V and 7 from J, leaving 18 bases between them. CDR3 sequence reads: CASSPTGWSFGYTF. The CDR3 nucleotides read TGTGCCAGCAGCCCCACGGGGTGGTCCTTTGGCTACACCTTC.

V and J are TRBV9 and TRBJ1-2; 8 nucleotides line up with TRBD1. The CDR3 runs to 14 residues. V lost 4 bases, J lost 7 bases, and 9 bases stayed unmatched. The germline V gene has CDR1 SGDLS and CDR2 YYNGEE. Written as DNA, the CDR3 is TGTGCCAGCAGCCCAGGGGGCCCCCTGGGTGGCTACACCTTC. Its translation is CASSPGGPLGGYTF.

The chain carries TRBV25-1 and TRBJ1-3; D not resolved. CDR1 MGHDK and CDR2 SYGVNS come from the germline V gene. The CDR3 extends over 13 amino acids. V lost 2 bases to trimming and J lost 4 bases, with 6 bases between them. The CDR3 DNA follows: TGTGCCAGCAGTGAAATAGCCGGAAACACCATATATTTT. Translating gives CASSEIAGNTIYF.

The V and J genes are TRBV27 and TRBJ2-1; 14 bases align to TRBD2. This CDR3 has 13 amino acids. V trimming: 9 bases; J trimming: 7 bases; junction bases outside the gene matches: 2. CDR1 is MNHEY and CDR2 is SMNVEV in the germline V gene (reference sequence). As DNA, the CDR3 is TGTGCCAGGGGGACTAGCGGGAGTAATGAGCAGTTCTTC. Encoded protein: CARGTSGSNEQFF.

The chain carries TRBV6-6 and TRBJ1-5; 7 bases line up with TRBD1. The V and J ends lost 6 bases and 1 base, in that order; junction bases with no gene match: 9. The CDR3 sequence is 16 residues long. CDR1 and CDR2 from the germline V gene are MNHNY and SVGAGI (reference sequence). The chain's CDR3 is CASSLDRVGSNQPQHF. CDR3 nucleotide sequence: TGTGCCAGCAGCCTAGACAGGGTAGGGAGCAATCAGCCCCAGCATTTT.

DNA for the CDR3: TGTGCCAGCAGTTTCGACACTGCTAGCACAGATACGCAGTATTTT. As protein: CASSFDTASTDTQYF. The chain has TRBV6-2 or TRBV6-3 and TRBJ2-3; D gene unclear. Trimming shortened V by 4 bases and J by 0 bases, and 11 bases separated the two germline ends. CDR1 and CDR2 from the germline V gene are MNHEY and SVGEGT. This CDR3 region has 15 residues.

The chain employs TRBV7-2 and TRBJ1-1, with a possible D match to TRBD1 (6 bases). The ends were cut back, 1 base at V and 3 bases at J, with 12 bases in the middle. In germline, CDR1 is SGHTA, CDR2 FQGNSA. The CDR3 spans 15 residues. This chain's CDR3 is CASSLGVNRDTEAFF. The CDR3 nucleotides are TGTGCCAGCAGCTTAGGGGTTAACAGGGACACTGAAGCTTTCTTT.